A selection of T cell receptor beta chains follows, all from one sample in a study of blood T cells in healthy people across ages. TCRdb called the 5' RACE reads again in MiXCR, with one record for every CDR3 protein. This table holds 800,000 to 950,000 distinct CDR3 sequences, around 36% found once. Material: blood. The source is a man aged 18 to 29 in good health. The CDR3 runs from the conserved cysteine through the conserved F or W. Fields, in order: D gene, clone size, J gene, V gene, CDR3 protein, CDR3 DNA. D genes are given only for firm matches. Size is stated for part of the rows, as once, few or many counts, or as a class when the clone is expanded.

-	-	TRBJ2-5	TRBV28	CASSPMVENQETQYF	TGTGCCAGCAGCCCCATGGTGGAGAACCAAGAGACCCAGTACTTC
-	few	TRBJ2-5	TRBV7-9	CASSLGGLSEQYF	TGTGCCAGCAGCTTAGGAGGGCTCAGTGAGCAGTACTTC
-	-	TRBJ2-1	TRBV4-3	CASSKNRGSSYNEQFF	TGCGCCAGCTCGAAGAATCGGGGGAGCTCCTACAATGAGCAGTTCTTC
-	many	TRBJ2-1	TRBV2	CASSEVVEDDEQFF	TGTGCCAGCAGTGAAGTAGTCGAGGACGATGAGCAGTTCTTC
TRBD2	many	TRBJ2-3	TRBV12-3/TRBV12-4	CASSPPQLAGSTDTQYF	TGTGCCAGCAGCCCGCCCCAGCTAGCGGGCTCCACAGATACGCAGTATTTT
-	-	TRBJ1-2	TRBV2	CASIVGREEANYGYTF	TGTGCCAGCATAGTCGGCAGGGAGGAAGCTAACTATGGCTACACCTTC
-	-	TRBJ2-7	TRBV3-1	CASSQDGTDKPYEQYF	TGTGCCAGCAGCCAAGATGGGACTGATAAGCCCTACGAGCAGTACTTC
TRBD1	-	TRBJ2-7	TRBV5-1	CASSFSGTGSYNEQYF	TGCGCCAGCAGCTTCTCCGGGACAGGATCCTACAATGAGCAGTACTTC
TRBD1	-	TRBJ1-1	TRBV12-3/TRBV12-4	CASSHGQEREAFF	TGTGCCAGCAGCCACGGACAGGAACGTGAAGCTTTCTTT
-	few	TRBJ2-7	TRBV5-1	CASSLVHNLYNEQYF	TGCGCCAGCAGCTTGGTCCACAACCTATACAATGAGCAGTACTTC
-	-	TRBJ2-7	TRBV5-1	CASSSGNPYEQYF	TGCGCCAGCAGCTCAGGGAATCCCTACGAGCAGTACTTC
-	-	TRBJ1-2	TRBV5-1	CASSLAMDGGYTF	TGCGCCAGCAGCTTGGCCATGGACGGTGGCTACACCTTC
-	-	TRBJ2-2	TRBV2	CASRLGSNTGELFF	TGTGCCAGCAGGCTAGGGTCGAACACCGGGGAGCTGTTTTTT
-	-	TRBJ1-3	TRBV12-3/TRBV12-4	CASSPRKQGGNTIYF	TGTGCCAGCAGTCCCCGGAAACAGGGTGGAAACACCATATATTTT
-	-	TRBJ1-2	TRBV27	CASSTGIGRYGYTF	TGTGCCAGCAGTACAGGCATCGGACGCTATGGCTACACCTTC
-	-	TRBJ1-6	TRBV4-3	CASSIAISTYSPLHF	TGCGCCAGCAGCATCGCAATCTCGACCTATTCACCCCTCCACTTT
-	-	TRBJ2-4	TRBV5-1	CASSLPLSGGSDIQYF	TGCGCCAGCAGCTTGCCCCTATCCGGGGGCAGTGACATTCAGTACTTC
-	-	TRBJ1-1	TRBV12-3/TRBV12-4	CASSLGRDGSEAFF	TGTGCCAGCAGTTTAGGCAGGGATGGGTCTGAAGCTTTCTTT
-	few	TRBJ2-7	TRBV20-1	CSASGATRYEQYF	TGCAGTGCTAGTGGGGCCACCAGGTACGAGCAGTACTTC